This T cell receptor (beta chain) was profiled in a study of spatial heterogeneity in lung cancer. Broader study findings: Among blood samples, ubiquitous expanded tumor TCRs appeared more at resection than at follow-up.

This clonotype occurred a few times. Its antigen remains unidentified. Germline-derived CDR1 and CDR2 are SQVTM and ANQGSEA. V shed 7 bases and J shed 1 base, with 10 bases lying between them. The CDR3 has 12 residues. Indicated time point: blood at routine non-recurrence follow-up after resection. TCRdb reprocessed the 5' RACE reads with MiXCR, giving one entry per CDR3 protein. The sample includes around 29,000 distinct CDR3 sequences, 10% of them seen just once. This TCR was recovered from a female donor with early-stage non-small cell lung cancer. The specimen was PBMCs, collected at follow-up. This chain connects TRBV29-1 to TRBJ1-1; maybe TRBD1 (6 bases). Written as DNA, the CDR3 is TGCAGCGGCGGGACAACGAACACTGAAGCTTTCTTT. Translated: CSGGTTNTEAFF. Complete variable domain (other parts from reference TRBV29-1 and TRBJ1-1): SAVISQKPSRDICQRGTSLTIQCQVDSQVTMMFWYRQQPGQSLTLIATANQGSEATYESGFVIDKFPISRPNLTFSTLTVSNMSPEDSSIYLCSGGTTNTEAFFGQGTRLTVV.